This entry lists 27 T cell receptor beta chains sequenced from one sample in a study of cytomegalovirus exposure and HLA in healthy donors. The study ran its PCR with 60 Vbeta and 13 Jbeta primers. Here immunoSEQ multiplex PCR was the method, and the copy in TCRdb shows in-frame clones only, minus some. The sample gives about 160,000 clones, around 70% of which show up once; 4% to 5% is in the top ten. Sequencing was done on a sample of PBMCs. The source of these receptors is a man aged 18 to 35 in good health and CMV-seropositive.

The chain's CDR3 is CAWRGGLASGTDTQYF. The CDR3 region has the DNA TGTGCCTGGAGGGGGGGACTAGCGTCGGGCACAGATACGCAGTATTTT. The V call is TRBV30, the J call TRBJ2-3, with 10 bases matching TRBD2. The CDR3 runs to 16 residues. V dropped 3 bases and J dropped 1; count of bases not matched to a gene: 7. Germline lookup yields CDR1 GTSNPN and CDR2 SVGIG (reference sequence).

The V call is TRBV10-2, the J call TRBJ1-2; D is unresolved. The germline V and J ends were trimmed by 2 bases and 4 bases, with 11 bases remaining between them. The CDR3 has 14 amino acids. Germline V gene lookup returns CDR1 WSHSY and CDR2 SAAADI. The DNA of the CDR3 is TGCGCCAGCAGTGAGCAACTAGGCCTCTATGGCTACACCTTC. Residues: CASSEQLGLYGYTF.

The rearrangement uses TRBV4-1 and TRBJ1-5; D is unclear. The CDR3 has 13 residues. Per germline, CDR1 MGHRA and CDR2 YSYEKL. Trimming cost V 0 bases and J 6 bases, with 6 bases left between them. The CDR3 DNA reads TGCGCCAGCAGCCAAGAGGGGAGTCAGCCCCAGCATTTT. Translating it yields CASSQEGSQPQHF.

This clone showed up just once. The chain combines TRBV10-2 with TRBJ2-7, with D possibly being TRBD2 (6 bases). The CDR3 contains 13 residues. Germline V gene lookup returns CDR1 WSHSY and CDR2 SAAADI. The V end lost 6 bases, the J end lost 7 bases, and 16 bases lay between the germline ends. CDR3 loop: CASSDIGGSEQYV. Written as DNA, the CDR3 is TGCGCCAGCAGCGATATTGGGGGGAGTGAGCAGTACGTC.

The V gene is TRBV27, the J gene TRBJ2-5, with 11 bases aligning to TRBD2. The CDR3 is 15 amino acids. With V trimmed by 3 bases and J by 5 bases, 5 bases remained unmatched. CDR1 is MNHEY, CDR2 SMNVEV, per germline (reference sequence). CDR3 DNA: TGTGCCAGCAGTTTTAGCGGGAGGGCGTGGGAGACCCAGTACTTC. Amino acids: CASSFSGRAWETQYF.

This clone was counted once. This chain's CDR3 is CASSSHIAGEGAGELFF. CDR3 nucleotides: TGTGCCAGCAGCTCCCACATAGCGGGAGAAGGGGCCGGGGAGCTGTTTTTT. The rearrangement joins TRBV5-5 to TRBJ2-2; TRBD2 matches at 9 bases. This CDR3 has 17 residues. The trim removed 3 bases at V and 6 bases at J, leaving 12 bases unmatched. The germline V gene has CDR1 SGHKS and CDR2 YYEKEE (reference sequence).

The CDR3 region has the DNA TGTGCCTGGAGTGTGGCAGGGGGAGGCGGCTACACCTTC. The encoded protein is CAWSVAGGGGYTF. The chain carries TRBV30 and TRBJ1-2; TRBD1 agrees at 7 bases. This CDR3 is 13 amino acids long. V gave up 0 bases and J gave up 8 bases; unmatched junction bases: 6. Germline lookup yields CDR1 GTSNPN and CDR2 SVGIG (reference sequence). Full variable domain (missing parts from reference TRBV30 and TRBJ1-2): SQTIHQWPATLVQPVGSPLSLECTVEGTSNPNLYWYRQAAGRGLQLLFYSVGIGQISSEVPQNLSASRPQDRQFILSSKKLLLSDSGFYLCAWSVAGGGGYTFGSGTRLTVV.

The gene calls are TRBV7-5 and TRBJ2-2; TRBD2, the table's D call, lacks a check against the DNA. TRBV7-5 is an annotated pseudogene. The CDR3 is 16 amino acids. The DNA of the CDR3 is TGTGCCAGAAGTCGTAAGCCGGGAGCATGTACCGGGGAGCTGTTTTTT. Translation: CARSRKPGACTGELFF.

The chain recombines TRBV7-6 with TRBJ2-5; D is possibly TRBD1 (5 bases). The CDR3 covers 16 residues. Trimming removed 1 base at V and 0 bases at J, with 12 bases between. Germline V gene sequence: CDR1 SGHVS, CDR2 FNYEAQ. The CDR3: CASSLEPPTDQETQYF. CDR3 DNA sequence: TGTGCCAGCAGCTTAGAACCCCCGACAGACCAAGAGACCCAGTACTTC. Combining the CDR3 with reference TRBV7-6 and TRBJ2-5 gives the whole variable domain GAGVSQSPRYKVTKRGQDVALRCDPISGHVSLYWYRQALGQGPEFLTYFNYEAQQDKSGLPNDRFSAERPEGSISTLTIQRTEQRDSAMYRCASSLEPPTDQETQYFGPGTRLLVL.

The chain carries TRBV29-1 and TRBJ1-2, with a weak D call TRBD1 (6 bases). The CDR3 totals 13 residues. In germline, CDR1 is SQVTM, CDR2 ANQGSEA. Trimming removed 3 bases from V and 2 bases from J, with 10 bases in between. In DNA form, the CDR3 reads TGCAGCGTTGACTTGGACAGCAACTATGGCTACACCTTC. Translation: CSVDLDSNYGYTF.

This clone was detected a few times. CDR3: CASSFGQGGDGYTF. The DNA of the CDR3 is TGTGCCAGCAGCTTTGGACAGGGTGGTGATGGCTACACCTTC. The chain carries TRBV11-2 and TRBJ1-2, with TRBD1 matching 8 bases. The germline V gene encodes CDR1 SGHAT and CDR2 FQNNGV. The junction had 6 bases not matched to a gene; V was cut back by 3 bases and J by 6 bases. CDR3 length: 14 amino acids.

The rearrangement joins TRBV14 to TRBJ1-6, with D maybe TRBD1 (6 bases). V lost 1 base and J 4 bases, leaving 11 bases between the germline ends. Germline V lookup: CDR1 SGHDN, CDR2 FVKESK. The CDR3 is 16 amino acids. The CDR3 DNA reads as TGTGCCAGCAGCCAAGGGGGCAGGGGATATAATTCACCCCTCCACTTT. Its translation: CASSQGGRGYNSPLHF.

The chain combines TRBV15 with TRBJ1-2; possible D gene TRBD1, 5 bases. CDR3 length: 15 amino acids. CDR1 LNHNV and CDR2 YYDKDF come from the germline V gene (reference sequence). V lost 0 bases, J lost 4 bases, and 12 bases lay in between. The CDR3 loop reads CATSREAGLFYGYTF. The CDR3 DNA reads as TGTGCCACCAGCAGAGAAGCAGGGCTTTTCTATGGCTACACCTTC.

This clone has more than one count but fewer than ten. The CDR3 here is CASSLSGSHNEQFF. The CDR3 DNA sequence: TGCGCCAGCAGCCTTAGCGGGAGCCACAATGAGCAGTTCTTC. The chain recombines TRBV5-1 with TRBJ2-1; 9 positions match TRBD2. Germline V gene lookup returns CDR1 SGHRS and CDR2 YFSETQ. Unmatched junction bases numbered 4, after V lost 4 bases and J lost 5 bases. The CDR3 spans 14 residues.

The CDR3 sequence is CASSVDAVSYNEQFF. CDR3 nucleotide sequence: TGTGCCAGCAGCGTAGACGCGGTCTCCTACAATGAGCAGTTCTTC. J is TRBJ2-1 and V is TRBV9; no clear D gene. Germline-derived CDR1 and CDR2 are SGDLS and YYNGEE. This CDR3 has 15 amino acids. Trimming removed 0 bases from V and 0 bases from J, with 7 bases in between.

This chain uses TRBV27 with TRBJ1-6; unclear D gene. Germline V gene sequence: CDR1 MNHEY, CDR2 SMNVEV (reference sequence). The CDR3 runs to 15 residues. V was cut by 2 bases and J by 4 bases, with 9 bases left in between. The CDR3, as DNA: TGTGCCAGCAGTTTACGGACTGATTATAATTCACCCCTCCACTTT. Encoded protein: CASSLRTDYNSPLHF.

The chain employs TRBV7-9 and TRBJ2-1; D not resolved. Trimming removed 0 bases from V and 4 bases from J, with 7 bases in between. Per germline, CDR1 SEHNR and CDR2 FQNEAQ (reference sequence). The CDR3 runs 14 residues. The CDR3 loop reads CASSLAVSYNEQFF. The CDR3 bases are TGTGCCAGCAGCTTAGCGGTCAGTTACAATGAGCAGTTCTTC.

The chain joins TRBV15 to TRBJ1-2; D perhaps matches TRBD1 (5 bases). V was clipped by 3 bases and J by 7 bases, with 9 bases between them. CDR1 and CDR2 from the germline V gene are LNHNV and YYDKDF (reference sequence). This CDR3 is built from 12 residues. CDR3 residues: CATSSGGAGYTF. The DNA of the CDR3 is TGTGCCACCAGCAGCGGGGGTGCTGGCTACACCTTC. Together with reference TRBV15 and TRBJ1-2, the CDR3 gives the full variable domain: DAMVIQNPRYQVTQFGKPVTLSCSQTLNHNVMYWYQQKSSQAPKLLFHYYDKDFNNEADTPDNFQSRRPNTSFCFLDIRSPGLGDTAMYLCATSSGGAGYTFGSGTRLTVV.

The V gene is TRBV6-1, the J gene TRBJ1-4, with D perhaps matching TRBD1 (6 bases). V lost 4 bases, J lost 8 bases, and 17 bases lay in between. The germline gives CDR1 MNHNS, CDR2 SASEGT. CDR3 length: 15 amino acids. The CDR3 region has the DNA TGTGCCAGCAGTGCCAGGGGCGGCAGCCGGGAAAAACTGTTTTTT. As protein: CASSARGGSREKLFF.

The V call is TRBV10-3, the J call TRBJ1-6; TRBD1 might be the D (5 bases). Germline CDR1 ENHRY, CDR2 SYGVKD. The V end was cut by 0 bases, the J end by 4 bases, with 10 bases between. This CDR3 has 16 amino acids. The chain's CDR3 is CAISESGAAYNSPLHF. The DNA of the CDR3 is TGTGCCATCAGTGAGTCTGGGGCAGCGTATAATTCACCCCTCCACTTT.

The chain has TRBV19 and TRBJ1-5, with D possibly matching TRBD1 (6 bases). Germline CDR1 LNHDA, CDR2 SQIVND (reference sequence). The CDR3 spans 14 residues. V was clipped by 9 bases and J by 5 bases, with 17 bases between them. CDR3 sequence (DNA): TGTGCCAGCGTGACGGACAGTTCGTATCAGCCCCAGCATTTT. This sequence encodes CASVTDSSYQPQHF.

The rearrangement links TRBV7-2 to TRBJ1-5, with D unresolved. Looked up from germline, CDR1 is SGHTA and CDR2 is FQGNSA. CDR3 length: 14 amino acids. V was pared by 5 bases and J by 0 bases, with 8 bases between. CDR3 bases: TGTGCCAGCAGCCTGACATATAGCAATCAGCCCCAGCATTTT. This gives the protein CASSLTYSNQPQHF.

V gene TRBV14 combines with J gene TRBJ2-2; the D gene is possibly TRBD2 (6 bases). Trimming stripped 1 base from V and 3 bases from J, with 15 bases between. The V gene's germline CDR1 is SGHDN and CDR2 FVKESK. CDR3 size: 17 residues. The CDR3 sequence is CASSQGPGRDYTGELFF. Here the CDR3 DNA reads TGTGCCAGCAGCCAAGGCCCCGGCAGGGACTACACCGGGGAGCTGTTTTTT.

The genes are TRBV7-9 and TRBJ1-1; no firm D call. The CDR3 length is 13 residues. CDR1 is SEHNR and CDR2 is FQNEAQ in the germline V gene (reference sequence). Trimming left V 4 bases short and J 4 bases short, with 10 bases between. The CDR3 nucleotides are TGTGCCAGCAGCTCGCAGGTCACCACTGAAGCTTTCTTT. It encodes CASSSQVTTEAFF.

In nucleotides, the CDR3 is TGTGCCAGCAGTTTATCCGGGGCAGGGGTTGGCTACACCTTC. Translating it yields CASSLSGAGVGYTF. This chain joins TRBV27 and TRBJ1-2, with a weak D call TRBD1 (6 bases). This CDR3 has 14 amino acids. In germline, CDR1 is MNHEY, CDR2 SMNVEV (reference sequence). V was clipped by 0 bases and J by 7 bases, with 12 bases between them.

This clone has only a few counts. The chain recombines TRBV6-5 with TRBJ2-5; D uncertain. Germline V gene data show CDR1 as MNHEY and CDR2 as SVGAGI. This CDR3 contains 14 residues. V lost 0 bases and J 3 bases, leaving 8 bases between the germline ends. The CDR3 nucleotides read TGTGCCAGCAGTTACTCGAGCACCAAAGAGACCCAGTACTTC. Its protein is CASSYSSTKETQYF.

The chain links TRBV29-1 to TRBJ2-1; TRBD2 is a possible D gene (6 bases). This CDR3 comprises 13 residues. Germline loops: CDR1 SQVTM, CDR2 ANQGSEA. V was cut by 7 bases and J by 3 bases, with 13 bases left in between. CDR3 coding DNA: TGCAGCGGTGCGACTAGACGCTACAATGAGCAGTTCTTC. Amino acids: CSGATRRYNEQFF.